This T cell receptor (beta chain) was captured in a study of T cell repertoires in cytomegalovirus infection (dated by TCRdb to between 2018 and 2021). For context, the study as a whole: The peptide stimulations were aimed at well-studied HLA-B-restricted epitopes as well as recently identified HLA-C-restricted CMV epitopes, whose presentation resists viral immunomodulation. Donor HLA type was relevant to the analysis, as public TCR beta signatures indicated carriage of CMV infection together with the matching HLA type.

Per the publication, the treatment or condition label means: in vitro stimulation with specific CMV peptide epitopes to enrich CMV-specific T cells. The run used an Illumina HiSeq 1500. TCRdb ran its own pipeline on the public reads, namely fastp trimming at Q25 and MiXCR clone calling, and kept in-frame beta chains. CDR3 protein sequences are deduplicated, and each keeps its most common genes and DNA. The sample records about 280,000 distinct CDR3 sequences, approximately 22% of which are singletons. Roughly a fifth of the sample belongs to the ten largest clones. Beyond this particular receptor, the publication reports: The ex vivo response was dominated by HLA-C-restricted CMV-specific TCR beta clonotypes, which also provided the single most frequent clonotype in two of eight donors. Carriers of CMV infection plus the relevant HLA type were discriminated by the cumulative frequency of public TCR beta family members in the study cohort and in an independent approximately 360-donor cohort.

This clonotype was recorded only once. It has no known antigen specificity. Base qualities are missing; no much larger clone stands one base away. One read offers little support. From cysteine to phenylalanine, the CDR3 is 16 amino acids long. CDR3 DNA only is kept here, 48 bases in frame from base 1. The germline V gene (reference sequence) supplies CDR1 MNHEY and CDR2 SMNVEV. The V end loses 0 bases and the J end loses 7 bases, and a stretch of 18 bases separates them. The sample consisted of cultured PBMCs, taken from culture after CMV antigen stimulation. The sequence was obtained from a human donor in good health (CMV status not recorded). Some clones in this sample may be carry-over from other donors' samples. The V and J genes are TRBV27 and TRBJ1-1, with a tentative D gene TRBD1 over 5 matching bases. In nucleotide form, the sequence is TGTGCCAGCAGTTTATCAGCTCCCCGGGGACCCGGTGAAGCTTTCTTT. It codes for CASSLSAPRGPGEAFF.